This is a list of T cell receptor beta chains from one sample in a study of lymphopenia after photon versus proton radiotherapy. The protocol was immunoSEQ multiplex PCR, while the TCRdb copy is restricted to in-frame clones and leaves out a portion. In the table there are about 45,000 clones, 65% to 90% of which are singletons. Sequenced here: peripheral blood, sampled from a patient treated with photon-based radiotherapy. Receptor source: a man aged 35 to 55 with gastric cancer. CDR3s include the opening cysteine and the closing phenylalanine or tryptophan. D genes are given only for firm matches. The listing skips clone size in some rows; elsewhere it reads once, few, many or a size class.

TRBD1,once,TRBV6-6,TRBJ1-2,TGTGCCAGCAGTACCGCGACAGGGGGCAACTATGGCTACACCTTC,CASSTATGGNYGYTF
TRBD2,once,TRBV6-1,TRBJ2-3,TGTGCCAGCAGGGGGGGGAGAGGGGTGGCAGATACGCAGTATTTT,CASRGGRGVADTQYF
-,-,TRBV19,TRBJ1-1,TGTGCCACTTTCGCGGGAACTGAAGCTTTCTTT,CATFAGTEAFF
-,medium-sized,TRBV10-3,TRBJ2-7,TGTGCCATCAGCATGGACGGACAAAGCTCCTACGAGCAGTACTTC,CAISMDGQSSYEQYF
-,-,TRBV7-2,TRBJ1-3,TGTGCCAGCAGCTCCCAATCCGGGTGGAGTGGAAACACCATATATTTT,CASSSQSGWSGNTIYF
-,once,TRBV7-3,TRBJ2-5,TGTGCCAGCAGCTTAAGCGCAAACCAAGAGACCCAGTACTTC,CASSLSANQETQYF
-,-,TRBV6-4,TRBJ1-5,TGTGCCAGCAGTGACACAGAGAATCAGCCCCAGCATTTT,CASSDTENQPQHF
-,-,TRBV7-9,TRBJ2-3,TGTGCCAGCAGCTTCGTCCAGGGAGGACCAGATACGCAGTATTTT,CASSFVQGGPDTQYF
TRBD1,few,TRBV5-4,TRBJ1-4,TGTGCCAGCAGCTTGTGGCAGGGGGAGGGTGAAAAACTGTTTTTT,CASSLWQGEGEKLFF
-,-,TRBV9,TRBJ2-2,TGTGCCAGCAGCGCCCGATTTATGACAGAGCTGAACACCGGGGAGCTGTTTTTT,CASSARFMTELNTGELFF
-,-,TRBV9,TRBJ1-2,TGTGCCAGCAGCCCCGGGTGGGCGCAATATGGCTACACCTTC,CASSPGWAQYGYTF
-,-,TRBV7-2,TRBJ1-2,TGTGCCAGCAGCTTCGACTATGGCTACACCTTC,CASSFDYGYTF
-,once,TRBV7-2,TRBJ2-4,TGTGCCAGCAGCTTAGGTTCGGGATCAAACATTCAGTACTTC,CASSLGSGSNIQYF
-,once,TRBV6-1,TRBJ1-6,TGTGCCAGCAGTGAAGCAGGTGATTCACCCCTCCACTTT,CASSEAGDSPLHF
-,-,TRBV6-9,TRBJ2-7,TGTGCCAGCAGTCACTCTAACCCACCCGGGACACTTACCTACGAGCAGTACTTC,CASSHSNPPGTLTYEQYF
TRBD1,-,TRBV6-1,TRBJ1-1,TGTGCCAGCAGCGGACAGGGTCGTACTGAAGCTTTCTTT,CASSGQGRTEAFF
TRBD1,-,TRBV7-2,TRBJ2-7,TGTGCCAGCAGCTCCGGGACAGTTACCTACGAGCAGTACTTC,CASSSGTVTYEQYF
TRBD1,-,TRBV6-1,TRBJ2-1,TGTGCCAGCAGCCCGGGACAGGGGAGGGATGAGCAGTTCTTC,CASSPGQGRDEQFF
-,-,TRBV20-1,TRBJ2-7,TGCAGTGCTAGGTCGAATTACGAGCAGTACTTC,CSARSNYEQYF
-,-,TRBV15,TRBJ1-1,TGTGCCACCAGCACCTTACGCCTGGGGACTGAAGCTTTCTTT,CATSTLRLGTEAFF